In its sample, the clone carrying this T cell receptor beta chain was seen many times. What it binds is unknown. V was cut by 9 bases and J by 5 bases, with 16 bases left in between. The CDR3 length is 13 residues. Per the germline V gene, CDR1 is ENHRY and CDR2 is SYGVKD. This specimen comes from a study of blood T cells in healthy people across ages. Overall study findings and caveats: PBMCs were not sorted, which prevented a conclusive comparison of naive versus antigen-experienced cells. Older individuals had lower TCR beta diversity per million T cells (the decline was roughly linear).

Collection of ten milliliters of peripheral blood was performed for each donor. Primers used in a second PCR of roughly 7 to 11 cycles were a sample-barcoded 5' primer and a J-beta primer mix. Via MiXCR, TCRdb re-called the 5' RACE reads, giving one row per CDR3 protein. This table holds some 550,000 distinct CDR3 sequences, roughly 43% found once. What was sequenced was blood. The V and J genes are TRBV10-3 and TRBJ1-1; D remains unclear. This TCR derives from a man at least 80 years old in good health. The CDR3 here is CAMGSGPQTEAFF. The CDR3, as DNA: TGTGCCATGGGGTCGGGTCCCCAGACTGAAGCTTTCTTT.